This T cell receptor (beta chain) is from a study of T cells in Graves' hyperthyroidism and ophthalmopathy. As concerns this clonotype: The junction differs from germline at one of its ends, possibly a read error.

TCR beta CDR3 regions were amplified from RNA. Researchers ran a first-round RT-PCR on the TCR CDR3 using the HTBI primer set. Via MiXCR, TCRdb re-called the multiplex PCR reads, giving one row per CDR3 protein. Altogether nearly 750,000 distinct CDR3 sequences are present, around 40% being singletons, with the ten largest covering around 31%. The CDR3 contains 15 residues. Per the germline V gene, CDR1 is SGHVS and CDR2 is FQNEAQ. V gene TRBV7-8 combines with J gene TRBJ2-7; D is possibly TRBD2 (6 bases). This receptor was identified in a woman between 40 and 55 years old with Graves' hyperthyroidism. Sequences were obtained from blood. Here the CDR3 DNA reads TGTACCAGCAGCTTGACGGGAGCTGGGACCTACGAGCAGTACTTC. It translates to CTSSLTGAGTYEQYF.